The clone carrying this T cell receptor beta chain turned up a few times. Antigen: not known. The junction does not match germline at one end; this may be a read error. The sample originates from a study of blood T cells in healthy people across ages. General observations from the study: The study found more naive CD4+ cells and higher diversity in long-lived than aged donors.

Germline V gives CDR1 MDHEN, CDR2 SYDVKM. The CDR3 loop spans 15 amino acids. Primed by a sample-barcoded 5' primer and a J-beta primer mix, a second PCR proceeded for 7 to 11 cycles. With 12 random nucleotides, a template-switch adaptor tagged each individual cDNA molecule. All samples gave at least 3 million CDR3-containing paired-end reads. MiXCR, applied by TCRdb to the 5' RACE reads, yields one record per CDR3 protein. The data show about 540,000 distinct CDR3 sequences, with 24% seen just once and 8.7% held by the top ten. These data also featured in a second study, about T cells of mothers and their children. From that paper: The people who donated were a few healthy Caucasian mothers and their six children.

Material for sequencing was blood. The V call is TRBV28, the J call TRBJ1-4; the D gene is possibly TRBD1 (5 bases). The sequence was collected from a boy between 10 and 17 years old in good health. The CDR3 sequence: CASGLGGQINEKLFF. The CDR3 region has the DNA TGTGCCAGCGGTTTAGGAGGACAAATTAATGAAAAACTGTTTTTT.